The T cell receptor (beta chain) under discussion was sequenced for a study of blood T cell repertoires in COVID-19. Overall study context: Acute and convalescent COVID-19 specimens originated in the United States, Italy and Spain.

Participant age was roughly 18 to 89 years, and participants resided in about two dozen US areas. Participants' reported clinical history set cohort assignment. In the study's own analysis: Nucleated cell number was recorded as an estimate derived from reference gene primer amplification. Clones were sequenced by immunoSEQ multiplex PCR, and TCRdb holds only the in-frame ones, with some missing. V and J calls and clone size come straight from that table; D and trimming were deduced from the DNA. There are hundreds of thousands of clones in the sample; approximately 90% occur only once, and roughly 1.2% lies in the top ten. Germline CDR1 KGHSH, CDR2 LQKENI. CDR3 length: 16 residues. J gave up 6 bases and V 1 base, and 6 bases lay outside the gene matches.

The V call is TRBV18, the J call TRBJ2-2; the match to TRBD2 covers 9 bases. Material: PBMCs or T cells enriched from blood (not recorded which). This TCR was recovered from a woman between 35 and 50 years old with acute COVID-19. The CDR3 sequence is CASSPLETSGAGELFF. The CDR3 nucleotides read TGTGCCAGCTCACCACTTGAGACTAGCGGAGCCGGGGAGCTGTTTTTT.